These 3 T cell receptor beta chains share one sample of origin, sequenced in a study of blood T cell repertoires in COVID-19. Clones were read by immunoSEQ multiplex PCR, and TCRdb kept only the in-frame ones, dropping some. The sample has approximately 94,000 clones; around 90% are singletons. Sequencing was performed on peripheral blood. The source of these receptors is a woman aged 50 to 65 in a cohort sampled during active COVID-19.

This sequence joins TRBV5-1 and TRBJ1-1; D remains unclear. With 0 bases removed from V and 4 bases from J, the gap between germline ends came to 13 bases. The length of the CDR3 is 15 residues. Germline-derived CDR1 and CDR2 are SGHRS and YFSETQ. The CDR3 nucleotides are TGCGCCAGCAGCTTGGGAGCGGCGGCGTCCACTGAAGCTTTCTTT. Translated: CASSLGAAASTEAFF. Together with reference TRBV5-1 and TRBJ1-1, the CDR3 gives the full variable domain: KAGVTQTPRYLIKTRGQQVTLSCSPISGHRSVSWYQQTPGQGLQFLFEYFSETQRNKGNFPGRFSGRQFSNSRSEMNVSTLELGDSALYLCASSLGAAASTEAFFGQGTRLTVV.

The chain combines TRBV7-9 with TRBJ2-2, with 7 bases matching TRBD2. The CDR3 length is 16 residues. Per the germline V gene, CDR1 is SEHNR and CDR2 is FQNEAQ (reference sequence). V shed 1 base, J shed 6 bases, and the junction held 8 bases outside the gene matches. This CDR3 is CASSLVAKRGAGELFF. CDR3 in DNA: TGTGCCAGCAGCTTAGTGGCGAAGCGGGGTGCCGGGGAGCTGTTTTTT.

CDR3 amino acids: CASKIWGAYGYTF. The DNA for the CDR3 is TGTGCCAGTAAAATTTGGGGCGCCTATGGCTACACCTTC. The rearrangement links TRBV19 to TRBJ1-2; perhaps TRBD1 as D (5 bases). The germline V and J ends were trimmed by 7 bases and 4 bases, with 13 bases remaining between them. The CDR3 is 13 residues long. CDR1 and CDR2 (germline): LNHDA, SQIVND (reference sequence).